What follows is one T cell receptor beta chain and its context. Its antigen is unidentified. The 5'RACE method, run with constant-segment primers, produced TCR alpha and TCR beta cDNA libraries (carrying sample barcodes and UMIs). TCRdb passed the 5' RACE reads through MiXCR, listing each CDR3 protein once. The sample records about 360,000 distinct CDR3 sequences, 13% to 15% being singletons. This specimen belongs to a study of T-cell memory formation after mild COVID-19. Study-level information: TCR clustering was largely donor specific.

Findings and limits, study-wide: Cross-reactive memory apparently joined, as some responding clones appeared in pre-infection memory. CM and EM subsets held most contracting CD4+ clones; EMRA held CD8+ ones.

The TCR was taken from a man between 18 and 29 years old who had mild COVID-19 (a few samples of this study predate the infection). Cell type and time point are not known. Specimen: PBMCs or a T cell subset sorted from them (not recorded which).

CDR3 loop: CASSLGATQETQYF. The DNA of the CDR3 is TGTGCCAGCAGCTTAGGTGCTACCCAAGAGACCCAGTACTTC. The chain joins TRBV11-2 to TRBJ2-5, with D hard to call. V dropped 1 base and J dropped 1 base, with 7 bases sitting between them. The CDR3 runs to 14 residues. Germline V gives CDR1 SGHAT, CDR2 FQNNGV.